One and the same sample provided the 5 T cell receptor beta chains below, sequenced in a study of cytomegalovirus exposure and HLA in healthy donors. PCR involved 60 Vbeta and 13 Jbeta primers. Assay: immunoSEQ multiplex PCR; the TCRdb copy retains only in-frame clones and omits some. The sample yields 80,000 to 95,000 clones, 84% seen once. Material: PBMCs. The receptor source for this set is a woman between 18 and 30 years old in good health and CMV-seropositive.

The chain links TRBV19 to TRBJ2-7; D possibly corresponds to TRBD2 (5 bases). Germline V gene lookup returns CDR1 LNHDA and CDR2 SQIVND (reference sequence). The CDR3 runs to 14 residues. V lost 1 base and J 2 bases, leaving 9 bases between the germline ends. CDR3 in amino acids: CASSIGGHAYEQYF. The CDR3 DNA reads as TGTGCCAGTAGTATAGGCGGGCATGCCTACGAGCAGTACTTC.

V usage is TRBV29-1 and J usage is TRBJ1-2; D is unclear. Deletions cut 5 bases from V and 13 bases from J, with 17 bases between. The CDR3 is made up of 11 amino acids. Germline CDR1 SQVTM, CDR2 ANQGSEA. CDR3 protein: CSVHDGVAGTF. CDR3 DNA: TGCAGCGTTCACGACGGAGTCGCGGGCACCTTC. The variable domain in full, with the rest retrieved from reference TRBV29-1 and TRBJ1-2, is SAVISQKPSRDICQRGTSLTIQCQVDSQVTMMFWYRQQPGQSLTLIATANQGSEATYESGFVIDKFPISRPNLTFSTLTVSNMSPEDSSIYLCSVHDGVAGTFGSGTRLTVV.

The V gene is TRBV5-1, the J gene TRBJ2-7; 7 bases are shared with TRBD2. V dropped 1 base and J dropped 0; count of bases not matched to a gene: 4. CDR3 length equals 15 residues. The germline V gene encodes CDR1 SGHRS and CDR2 YFSETQ. The CDR3 nucleotides are TGCGCCAGCAGCTTGAGGTGGGACTACTCCTACGAGCAGTACTTC. Amino acid sequence: CASSLRWDYSYEQYF.

The chain carries TRBV15 and TRBJ1-1; the D gene is possibly TRBD1 (5 bases). Germline CDR1 reads LNHNV; CDR2 reads YYDKDF (reference sequence). Trimming removed 3 bases at V and 0 bases at J, with 14 bases between. This CDR3 spans 16 amino acids. This CDR3 reads CATSRSDSPMNTEAFF. CDR3 nucleotide sequence: TGTGCCACCAGCAGGAGTGACAGCCCGATGAACACTGAAGCTTTCTTT.

The V and J genes are TRBV30 and TRBJ2-2, with D perhaps TRBD2 (6 bases). Germline V CDR1 and CDR2: GTSNPN, SVGIG (reference sequence). This CDR3 is 14 amino acids long. V was trimmed by 5 bases and J by 7 bases, leaving 17 bases between them. The CDR3, as DNA: TGTGCCTGGGGCCGGGGGACCCGGGGCGGGGAGCTGTTTTTT. Its translation is CAWGRGTRGGELFF.